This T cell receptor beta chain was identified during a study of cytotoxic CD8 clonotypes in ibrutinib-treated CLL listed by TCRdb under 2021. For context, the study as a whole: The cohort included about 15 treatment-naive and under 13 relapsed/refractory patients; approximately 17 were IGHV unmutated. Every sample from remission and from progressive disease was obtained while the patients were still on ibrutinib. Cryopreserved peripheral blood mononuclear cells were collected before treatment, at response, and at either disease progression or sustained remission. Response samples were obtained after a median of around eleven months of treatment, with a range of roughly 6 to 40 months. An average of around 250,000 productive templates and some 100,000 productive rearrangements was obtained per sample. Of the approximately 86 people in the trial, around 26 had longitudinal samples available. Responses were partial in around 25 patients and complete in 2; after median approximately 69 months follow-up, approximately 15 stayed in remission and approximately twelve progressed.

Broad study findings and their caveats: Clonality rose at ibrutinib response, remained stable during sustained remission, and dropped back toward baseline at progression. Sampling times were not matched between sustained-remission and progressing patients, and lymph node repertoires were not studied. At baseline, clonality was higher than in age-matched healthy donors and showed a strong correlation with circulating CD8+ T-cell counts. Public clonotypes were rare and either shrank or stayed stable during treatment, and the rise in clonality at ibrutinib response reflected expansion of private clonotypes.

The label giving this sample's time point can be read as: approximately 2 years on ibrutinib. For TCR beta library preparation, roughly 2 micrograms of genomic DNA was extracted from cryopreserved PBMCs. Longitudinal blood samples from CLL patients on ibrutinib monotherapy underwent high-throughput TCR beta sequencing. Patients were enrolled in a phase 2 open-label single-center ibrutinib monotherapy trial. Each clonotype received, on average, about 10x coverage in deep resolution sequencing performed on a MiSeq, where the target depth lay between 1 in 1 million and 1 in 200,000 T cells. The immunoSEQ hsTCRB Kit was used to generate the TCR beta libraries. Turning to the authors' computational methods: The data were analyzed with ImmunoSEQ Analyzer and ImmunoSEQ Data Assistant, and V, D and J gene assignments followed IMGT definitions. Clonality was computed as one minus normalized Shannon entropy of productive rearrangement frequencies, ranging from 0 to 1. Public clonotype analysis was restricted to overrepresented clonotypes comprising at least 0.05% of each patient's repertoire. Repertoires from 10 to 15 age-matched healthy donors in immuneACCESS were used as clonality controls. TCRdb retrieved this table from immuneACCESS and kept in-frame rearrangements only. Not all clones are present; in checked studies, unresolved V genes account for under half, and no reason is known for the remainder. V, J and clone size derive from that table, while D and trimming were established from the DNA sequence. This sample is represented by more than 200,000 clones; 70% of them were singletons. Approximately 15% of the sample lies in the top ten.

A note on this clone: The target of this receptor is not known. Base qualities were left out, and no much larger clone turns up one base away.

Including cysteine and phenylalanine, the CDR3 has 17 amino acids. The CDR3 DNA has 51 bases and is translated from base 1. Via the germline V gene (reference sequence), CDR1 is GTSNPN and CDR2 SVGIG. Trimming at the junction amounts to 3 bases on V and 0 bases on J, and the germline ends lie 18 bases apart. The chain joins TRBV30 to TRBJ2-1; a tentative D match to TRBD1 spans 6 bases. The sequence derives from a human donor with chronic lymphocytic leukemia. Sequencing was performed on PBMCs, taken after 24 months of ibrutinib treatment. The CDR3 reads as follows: CAWRPLKTGSSYNEQFF. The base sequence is TGTGCCTGGAGACCATTAAAAACAGGGAGCTCCTACAATGAGCAGTTCTTC.